This TCR beta chain was captured by sequencing in a study of early T cells in non-severe SARS-CoV-2 infection. Across the study: Chains from this unsorted whole-blood bulk RNA could not be paired.

Unique molecular identifiers were attached to individual cDNA molecules. MiXCR was run by TCRdb on the 5' RACE reads, yielding one entry per CDR3 protein. The data contain some 52,000 distinct CDR3 sequences, 6.5% to 9% of them singletons. The CDR3 totals 17 residues. Looked up from germline, CDR1 is KGHDR and CDR2 is SFDVKD. V dropped 2 bases and J dropped 5 bases, with 17 bases sitting between them. Worth noting for this clonotype: What it recognizes is unknown.

The study's findings and limits: Clonotype matching in VDJdb favored anti-spike CD8 responses and did not capture private and CD4 specificities.

Material for sequencing was whole blood. The clonotype was recovered from an adult who was a healthcare worker with PCR-confirmed SARS-CoV-2 infection or an uninfected control (not recorded which). V usage is TRBV24-1 and J usage is TRBJ2-2; perhaps TRBD1 as D (6 bases). CDR3: CATSDSSGTRRTGELFF. The CDR3, as DNA: TGTGCCACCAGTGATTCTTCCGGGACACGCCGAACCGGGGAGCTGTTTTTT.